Presented here are 21 T cell receptor beta chains from one specimen sequenced in a study of blood T cell repertoires in COVID-19. Data came from immunoSEQ multiplex PCR; TCRdb stores just in-frame clones and leaves some out. The sample holds approximately 150,000 clones, 84% seen once. The specimen was peripheral blood. Receptors were obtained from a man between 65 and 85 years old with acute or convalescent COVID-19.

V usage is TRBV5-1 and J usage is TRBJ2-3, with 8 positions matching TRBD1. Germline trimming cut 4 bases from V and 3 bases from J; bases unmatched to any gene: 7. Germline CDR1 and CDR2: SGHRS and YFSETQ. The CDR3 covers 15 residues. Here the CDR3 reads CASSRIRQGTDTQYF. CDR3 bases: TGCGCCAGCAGCCGAATACGACAGGGGACAGATACGCAGTATTTT. Filled out from reference TRBV5-1 and TRBJ2-3, the complete variable domain reads KAGVTQTPRYLIKTRGQQVTLSCSPISGHRSVSWYQQTPGQGLQFLFEYFSETQRNKGNFPGRFSGRQFSNSRSEMNVSTLELGDSALYLCASSRIRQGTDTQYFGPGTRLTVL.

This clone was counted a few times. The V and J genes are TRBV6-2 or TRBV6-3 and TRBJ2-7, with 8 bases aligning to TRBD1. The ends lost 6 bases at V and 5 bases at J; junction bases unmatched: 15. The V gene's germline CDR1 is MNHEY and CDR2 SVGEGT. This CDR3 has 16 residues. CDR3 nucleotides: TGTGCCAGCAGCCCTCCCACAGGGGGGTTCGGACACGAGCAGTACTTC. Its translation is CASSPPTGGFGHEQYF.

J is TRBJ1-1 and V is TRBV12-3 or TRBV12-4, with 9 bases lining up with TRBD1. V was clipped by 2 bases and J by 8 bases; unmatched bases: 3. The CDR3 length is 13 residues. CDR3 coding DNA: TGTGCCAGCAGTTTATTCGGGACAGGGGAAGCTTTCTTT. Its protein is CASSLFGTGEAFF.

The chain links TRBV16 to TRBJ2-2; D unresolved. Germline V gene data show CDR1 as KGHSY and CDR2 as FQNENV. The CDR3 runs to 16 residues. V shed 4 bases and J shed 2 bases, with 14 bases lying between them. The CDR3 here is CASSPAGPLNTGELFF. CDR3 sequence (DNA): TGTGCCAGCAGCCCCGCTGGGCCCCTTAACACCGGGGAGCTGTTTTTT.

V usage is TRBV5-4 and J usage is TRBJ2-1, with D possibly TRBD1 on 7 matching bases. CDR1 and CDR2 (germline): SGHNT, YYREEE (reference sequence). This CDR3 contains 17 residues. Trimming cost V 5 bases and J 3 bases, with 21 bases left between them. CDR3 coding DNA: TGTGCCAGCAGGAATCAGGGGGGCCGGGACGTCTACAATGAGCAGTTCTTC. It specifies CASRNQGGRDVYNEQFF. The full variable domain, in which reference TRBV5-4 and TRBJ2-1 provide the parts outside the CDR3, is ETGVTQSPTHLIKTRGQQVTLRCSSQSGHNTVSWYQQALGQGPQFIFQYYREEENGRGNFPPRFSGLQFPNYSSELNVNALELDDSALYLCASRNQGGRDVYNEQFFGPGTRLTVL.

In regard to this clone: The same CDR3 is also encoded by other DNA sequences in this sample. This chain joins TRBV6-5 and TRBJ1-2, with 8 bases lining up with TRBD1. V lost 0 bases to trimming and J lost 4 bases; unmatched junction nucleotides: 4. This CDR3 region has 15 residues. Per germline, CDR1 MNHEY and CDR2 SVGAGI. This chain's CDR3 is CASSYSVQGGYGYTF. CDR3 coding DNA: TGTGCCAGCAGTTACTCGGTACAGGGGGGCTATGGCTACACCTTC.

The chain carries TRBV12-3 or TRBV12-4 and TRBJ1-5; D is possibly TRBD1 (6 bases). V was shortened by 6 bases and J by 7 bases, with 13 bases between the two germline ends. CDR3 length: 13 residues. This CDR3 is CASRRQVRQPQHF. In nucleotides, the CDR3 is TGTGCCAGCAGAAGACAGGTGAGGCAGCCCCAGCATTTT.

This clone was counted once. This rearrangement joins TRBV11-2 to TRBJ1-1; 9 positions match TRBD1. Germline CDR1 is SGHAT and CDR2 is FQNNGV. The CDR3 covers 15 residues. Germline trimming cut 5 bases from V and 1 base from J; bases unmatched to any gene: 5. In DNA, the CDR3 is TGTGCCAGCAGCGAGGACAGGGGAGCGAACACTGAAGCTTTCTTT. Its protein is CASSEDRGANTEAFF.

The chain couples TRBV7-9 to TRBJ2-6; D remains unclear. Germline V gene lookup returns CDR1 SEHNR and CDR2 FQNEAQ (reference sequence). Trimming left V 4 bases short and J 4 bases short, with 14 bases between. This CDR3 has 16 residues. As DNA, the CDR3 is TGTGCCAGCAGCTCTGTGTCCCAACTCGGGGCCAACGTCCTGACTTTC. Translating it yields CASSSVSQLGANVLTF. The full variable domain, rest sourced from reference TRBV7-9 and TRBJ2-6, is DTGVSQNPRHKITKRGQNVTFRCDPISEHNRLYWYRQTLGQGPEFLTYFQNEAQLEKSRLLSDRFSAERPKGSFSTLEIQRTEQGDSAMYLCASSSVSQLGANVLTFGAGSRLTVL.

The chain recombines TRBV28 with TRBJ2-2; 7 bases are shared with TRBD2. The CDR3 extends over 16 amino acids. The germline V gene encodes CDR1 MDHEN and CDR2 SYDVKM. With V trimmed by 5 bases and J by 7 bases, 13 bases remained unmatched. The CDR3 DNA sequence: TGTGCCAGCAGTCCCCCACAGCGGGGAAGTCACGGGGAGCTGTTTTTT. Protein sequence: CASSPPQRGSHGELFF.

The genes are TRBV12-5 and TRBJ1-2; D might be TRBD1 (6 bases). V gave up 4 bases and J gave up 7 bases, with 13 bases separating them. Germline CDR1 is LGHNT and CDR2 is FRNRAP. The CDR3 totals 13 residues. The CDR3 DNA reads as TGTGCTAGTGGTTCGACGACAGGAGGTGGCTACACCTTC. Translated: CASGSTTGGGYTF.

The rearrangement links TRBV6-5 to TRBJ2-7; D call uncertain. CDR1 is MNHEY and CDR2 is SVGAGI in the germline V gene. V lost 6 bases and J 6 bases, leaving 9 bases between the germline ends. The CDR3 is 11 amino acids. The CDR3 loop reads CASRRYGEQYF. CDR3 DNA sequence: TGTGCCAGCAGACGCTACGGCGAGCAGTACTTC.

V gene TRBV10-3 combines with J gene TRBJ1-6, with 11 bases identical to TRBD1. This CDR3 contains 15 residues. After removal of 6 bases from V and 7 bases from J, the junction contained 5 bases not matched to a gene. CDR1 is ENHRY, CDR2 SYGVKD, per germline. In DNA form, the CDR3 reads TGTGCCATCAGGGGACAGGGGGGGACCAATTCACCCCTCCACTTT. Translation gives CAIRGQGGTNSPLHF.

As to this clone: This may be a read error: a much more frequent sequence differs by one nucleotide. The same CDR3 can be traced to other DNA sequences in this sample. V gene TRBV6-5 combines with J gene TRBJ1-6; D not resolved. Trimming removed 2 bases from V and 0 bases from J, with 8 bases in between. The CDR3 totals 16 residues. Germline-derived CDR1 and CDR2 are MNHEY and SVGAGI. CDR3 in amino acids: CASSYDGSSYNSPLHF. The CDR3 nucleotides are TGTGCCAGCAGTTACGACGGGAGCTCCTATAATTCACCCCTCCACTTT.

V usage is TRBV9 and J usage is TRBJ1-6; 9 bases line up with TRBD1. The CDR3 runs 16 residues. V shed 4 bases, J shed 6 bases, and the junction held 8 bases outside the gene matches. Germline assignment: CDR1 SGDLS and CDR2 YYNGEE. The CDR3 sequence: CASSLSDRGPNSPLHF. CDR3 sequence (DNA): TGTGCCAGCAGCTTATCGGACAGGGGCCCTAATTCACCCCTCCACTTT.

The gene calls are TRBV9 and TRBJ1-4; 8 nucleotides match TRBD1. Germline CDR1 and CDR2: SGDLS and YYNGEE. This CDR3 comprises 14 residues. V lost 4 bases to trimming and J lost 5 bases; unmatched junction nucleotides: 4. The CDR3 DNA is TGTGCCAGCAGCTCTCGGACAGGGAATGAAAAACTGTTTTTT. It specifies CASSSRTGNEKLFF.

The chain's CDR3 is CASSGRAGTGELFF. The CDR3 bases are TGTGCCAGCAGCGGGAGGGCGGGCACCGGGGAGCTGTTTTTT. V is TRBV27 and J is TRBJ2-2; TRBD2 aligns across 8 bases. Trimming removed 6 bases from V and 4 bases from J; junction bases left unmatched: 4. The CDR3 covers 14 residues. Germline assignment: CDR1 MNHEY and CDR2 SMNVEV (reference sequence).

This chain links TRBV10-1 with TRBJ1-5; 7 bases are a match to TRBD1. This CDR3 spans 13 amino acids. Trimming cost V 4 bases and J 6 bases; bases outside gene matches: 3. Germline V gene sequence: CDR1 WNHNN, CDR2 SYGVQD (reference sequence). CDR3 sequence (DNA): TGCGCCAGCAGTGGAGGGGGCGGTCAGCCCCAGCATTTT. Encoded protein: CASSGGGGQPQHF.

The rearrangement uses TRBV5-1 and TRBJ1-1; 8 bases agree with TRBD1. This CDR3 has 16 residues. Germline loops: CDR1 SGHRS, CDR2 YFSETQ. J was trimmed by 0 bases and V by 0 bases; bases with no gene match: 4. CDR3 in amino acids: CASSLGTGPMNTEAFF. In nucleotides, the CDR3 is TGCGCCAGCAGCTTGGGGACAGGGCCCATGAACACTGAAGCTTTCTTT.

The chain uses TRBV7-3 and TRBJ2-1; D unresolved. Germline CDR1 SGHTA, CDR2 FQGTGA. V was pared by 5 bases and J by 0 bases, with 11 bases between. This CDR3 is 15 amino acids long. CDR3 amino acids: CASSPNPSSYNEQFF. The CDR3 DNA follows: TGTGCCAGCAGCCCAAACCCGAGCTCCTACAATGAGCAGTTCTTC.

CDR3 in DNA: TGTGCCAGCAGCTTTACCGATAGACAGAACACTGAAGCTTTCTTT. Translating it yields CASSFTDRQNTEAFF. This chain connects TRBV5-6 to TRBJ1-1; D is unresolved. The CDR3 has 15 residues. Trimming shortened V by 2 bases and J by 1 base, and 12 bases separated the two germline ends. Per the germline V gene, CDR1 is SGHDT and CDR2 is YYEEEE.